A selection of T cell receptor beta chains follows, all from one sample in a study of T cells in Graves' hyperthyroidism and ophthalmopathy. TCRdb re-derived calls from the multiplex PCR reads in MiXCR, one entry per CDR3 protein. In the table there are around 570,000 distinct CDR3 sequences, just under 20% of which are singletons. The sample consisted of blood. These receptors all come from a man in his forties with Graves' ophthalmopathy. CDR3s include the opening cysteine and the closing phenylalanine or tryptophan. The order of the fields is D gene, V gene, J gene, clone size, CDR3 DNA, CDR3 protein. D genes are given only for firm matches. Rows give clone size only sometimes, using once, few, many, or a class for an expanded clone.

TRBD2	TRBV18	TRBJ2-3	many	TGTGCCAGCTCACCACGGGGACTAGCGGTGGATACGCAGTATTTT	CASSPRGLAVDTQYF
TRBD2	TRBV20-1	TRBJ2-7	.	TGCAGTGCTAGAGATAGGGGCGGGAGGATCTACGAGCAGTACTTC	CSARDRGGRIYEQYF
TRBD2	TRBV3-1	TRBJ2-3	few	TGTGCCAGCAGCCAATGGGCTCGCGGGGGGACCAGAACCCCTAGCACAGATACGCAGTATTTT	CASSQWARGGTRTPSTDTQYF
.	TRBV5-1	TRBJ1-2	.	TGCGCCAGCAGCCCATCCGACAGGCCCTATCTACATAACTATGGCTACACCTTC	CASSPSDRPYLHNYGYTF
TRBD1	TRBV14	TRBJ1-2	few	TGTGCCAGCAGCCACCCCGGGACAGCTAACTATGGCTACACCTTC	CASSHPGTANYGYTF
TRBD1	TRBV12-3/TRBV12-4	TRBJ2-2	many	TGTGCCAGCAGTGATCGACAGGGCTCGAACACCGGGGAGCTGTTTTTT	CASSDRQGSNTGELFF
TRBD2	TRBV20-1	TRBJ2-7	.	TGCAGTGCTAGGGGGCGGGATACAGGACTAGCGGGAGGTCCATCCTACGAGCAGTACTTC	CSARGRDTGLAGGPSYEQYF
TRBD1	TRBV11-2	TRBJ1-1	few	TGTGCCAGCAGCTCCTCTGGACAGGGTGTTTATGGGAACACTGAAGCTTTCTTT	CASSSSGQGVYGNTEAFF
.	TRBV7-2	TRBJ2-1	few	TGTGCCAGCAGCCCGTGGGGTGAGCAGTTCTTC	CASSPWGEQFF
.	TRBV6-1	TRBJ2-1	few	TGTGCCAGCAGTGAAGCGGGGCTAGGAAATGAGCAGTTCTTC	CASSEAGLGNEQFF
.	TRBV7-3	TRBJ2-3	many	TGTGCCAGCAGCTCGCACCCGGGACTCCGCTCGGGAGATACGCAGTATTTT	CASSSHPGLRSGDTQYF
.	TRBV12-3/TRBV12-4	TRBJ1-5	.	TGTGCCAGCATCCTAGAGGGGCAAAGCAATCAGCCCCAGCATTTT	CASILEGQSNQPQHF
.	TRBV5-1	TRBJ2-1	.	TGCGCCAGCAGCCGGATCACGAGCTCCTACAATGAGCAGTTCTTC	CASSRITSSYNEQFF
TRBD1	TRBV27	TRBJ1-2	many	TGTGCCAGCAGTTTAGGACAGGGGGATGGCTACACCTTC	CASSLGQGDGYTF
.	TRBV7-3	TRBJ2-7	.	TGCGCCAGCAGCCAAGTGGTGGGAGTGGGTGAGCAGTACTTC	CASSQVVGVGEQYF
.	TRBV2	TRBJ1-1	few	TGTGCCAGCAGTGCACAGGCCCCTAGGGACACTGAAGCTTTCTTT	CASSAQAPRDTEAFF
.	TRBV7-9	TRBJ1-4	few	TGTGCCAGCAGTTCCGGAGCCGGGCCGGAAAAACTGTTTTTT	CASSSGAGPEKLFF
.	TRBV2	TRBJ1-5	few	TGTGCCAGCAGTGATCAGGCAAATCAGCCCCAGCATTTT	CASSDQANQPQHF
TRBD2	TRBV6-2/TRBV6-3	TRBJ2-1	few	TGTGCCAGCAGCCCCAAGGTAGCGGGTAACAATGAGCAGTTCTTC	CASSPKVAGNNEQFF
.	TRBV30	TRBJ1-1	few	TGTGCCTGGATTTCCGGCCAGCGGAACACTGAAGCTTTCTTT	CAWISGQRNTEAFF
.	TRBV11-2	TRBJ1-5	few	TGTGCCAGCAGCCCGAGGGGGGGGGCAAGCAATCAGCCCCAGCATTTT	CASSPRGGASNQPQHF
.	TRBV18	TRBJ1-3	many	TGTGCCAGCTCACCATCGACCGACAGTTCTGGAAACACCATATATTTT	CASSPSTDSSGNTIYF
TRBD1	TRBV12-3/TRBV12-4	TRBJ1-5	.	TGTGCCAGCAGTGGGACAGGGTCAAGTCAGCCCCAGCATTTT	CASSGTGSSQPQHF
.	TRBV5-1	TRBJ1-4	many	TGCGCCAGCAGCTCGGACAACAATGAAAAACTGTTTTTT	CASSSDNNEKLFF
TRBD1	TRBV10-3	TRBJ2-4	.	TGTGCCATCAGTGAGTCGGGTAGCAGGGGGATGTCAAAGGCCAAAAACATTCAGTACTTC	CAISESGSRGMSKAKNIQYF
.	TRBV2	TRBJ2-7	many	TGTGCCAGCAAGGGGGGGCGGAGCGCCTACGAGCAGTACTTC	CASKGGRSAYEQYF
.	TRBV14	TRBJ1-3	.	TGTGCCAGCAGCCTCGGACTGCGGTTGCAAAGAGACGGAAACACCATATATTTT	CASSLGLRLQRDGNTIYF
TRBD1	TRBV11-2	TRBJ2-5	many	TGTGCCAGCAGCCCAGGGGGGGGACAGGGGAAAGAGACCCAGTACTTC	CASSPGGGQGKETQYF
TRBD1	TRBV28	TRBJ2-1	many	TGTGCCAGCAGTTCACCTAACAGGGGAAATGAGCAGTTCTTC	CASSSPNRGNEQFF
TRBD1	TRBV14	TRBJ1-1	many	TGTGCCAGCAGCCGTGTCCGGGACAGGGTATCTGAAGCTTTCTTT	CASSRVRDRVSEAFF
TRBD2	TRBV20-1	TRBJ2-2	few	TGCAGTGCTAGGCGGGCGGGACTAGCTTCCGGGGAGCTGTTTTTT	CSARRAGLASGELFF
.	TRBV6-1	TRBJ2-7	many	TGTGCCAGCAGCACCCCCGACAGGGAGCAGTACTTC	CASSTPDREQYF
.	TRBV2	TRBJ2-7	.	TGTGCCAGCACTCCAGAATCCTACGAGCAGTACTTC	CASTPESYEQYF
TRBD1	TRBV19	TRBJ1-1	.	TGTGCCAGTAACGACAGGGTACTCCCTGAAGCTTTCTTT	CASNDRVLPEAFF
TRBD1	TRBV6-1	TRBJ2-7	.	TGTGCCAGCAGTGAAGGGGGACAGGGGTTTTACGAGCAGTACTTC	CASSEGGQGFYEQYF
.	TRBV2	TRBJ2-7	many	TGTGCCAGCAGTTTCGGGGACGTTAGCTCCTACGAGCAGTACTTC	CASSFGDVSSYEQYF
.	TRBV7-9	TRBJ2-3	many	TGCGCCAGCAGCTTGCCCCGGACAGATACGCAGTATTTT	CASSLPRTDTQYF
.	TRBV4-2	TRBJ2-7	.	TGTGCCAGCAGCCAAGGGTCGGCAAGCGGGCCGACCTACGAGCAGTACTTC	CASSQGSASGPTYEQYF
.	TRBV7-2	TRBJ2-2	many	TGTGCCAGCAACCCCCCCGCGGCGAACACCGGGGAGCTGTTTTTT	CASNPPAANTGELFF
.	TRBV24-1	TRBJ2-1	.	TGTGCCACCAGTGATTTAGTCTACAATGAGCAGTTCTTC	CATSDLVYNEQFF
TRBD2	TRBV11-2	TRBJ2-5	.	TGTGCCAGCAGCTCCGGGACTAACCAAGAGACCCAGTACTTC	CASSSGTNQETQYF
.	TRBV30	TRBJ2-7	few	TGTGCCTGGACCACCGCGGGGCGGCCCGAGCAGTACTTC	CAWTTAGRPEQYF
.	TRBV29-1	TRBJ2-3	few	TGCAGCGTTGAAGATGGGGGGCAGGGGGATACGCAGTATTTT	CSVEDGGQGDTQYF
.	TRBV7-3	TRBJ2-3	many	TGTGCCAGCAGACGGACAGAAGCAGATACGCAGTATTTT	CASRRTEADTQYF
TRBD2	TRBV5-4	TRBJ2-2	.	TGTGCCAGCTCCAGACCTAGCGGGGCCTCCACCGGGGAGCTGTTTTTT	CASSRPSGASTGELFF
.	TRBV7-2	TRBJ2-3	many	TGTGCCAGCAGCTCTAGGCCGGGGTTGGATACGCAGTATTTT	CASSSRPGLDTQYF
TRBD2	TRBV3-1	TRBJ2-2	few	TGTGCCAGCAGCCAAGTGGCAGCGGGAGTGGTCGGGGAGCTGTTTTTT	CASSQVAAGVVGELFF
.	TRBV29-1	TRBJ2-3	many	TGCAGCGTTGAGGAGACTAACACAGATACGCAGTATTTT	CSVEETNTDTQYF
.	TRBV24-1	TRBJ2-3	.	TGTGCCACCAGTGATTCCCCCCCCAGGGGAGATACGCAGTATTTT	CATSDSPPRGDTQYF
.	TRBV2	TRBJ2-6	.	TGTGCCAGCAGTGACGGGCCGATCTCTGGGGCCAACGTCCTGACTTTC	CASSDGPISGANVLTF
TRBD1	TRBV7-8	TRBJ1-3	.	TGTGCCAGCATCCCTGACAGGGCTGGAAACACCATATATTTT	CASIPDRAGNTIYF
.	TRBV5-1	TRBJ2-2	.	TGCGCCAGCAGCCCGAGGGGTCCGGTCACCGGGGAGCTGTTTTTT	CASSPRGPVTGELFF